The 22 T cell receptor beta chains below were found in one sample sequenced in a study of cytomegalovirus exposure and HLA in healthy donors. PCR used 60 Vbeta primers and 13 Jbeta primers. Assay used: immunoSEQ multiplex PCR; TCRdb lists only in-frame clones, some missing. The listing records 120,000 to 150,000 clones. Sequencing input: PBMCs. The receptors were sampled from a woman between 45 and 60 years old in good health and CMV-seronegative.

The V gene is TRBV10-2, the J gene TRBJ2-3; perhaps TRBD2 as D (6 bases). CDR1 is WSHSY, CDR2 SAAADI, per germline. CDR3 length: 12 residues. V was clipped by 5 bases and J by 4 bases, with 7 bases between them. CDR3 nucleotides: TGCGCCAGCAGTAGACTAGCAGATACGCAGTATTTT. It encodes CASSRLADTQYF.

V usage is TRBV9 and J usage is TRBJ2-2; a possible D gene is TRBD2 (6 bases). Germline CDR1 and CDR2: SGDLS and YYNGEE. The CDR3 extends over 15 amino acids. The germline V and J ends were trimmed by 4 bases and 5 bases, with 15 bases remaining between them. CDR3 region: CASSPPGLTTGELFF. DNA of the CDR3: TGTGCCAGCAGCCCCCCGGGACTTACTACCGGGGAGCTGTTTTTT.

The gene calls are TRBV5-1 and TRBJ2-4; 14 positions match TRBD2. This CDR3 comprises 18 residues. The V segment lost 4 bases and the J segment 1 base; nucleotides outside the gene matches: 7. Germline V CDR1 and CDR2: SGHRS, YFSETQ. CDR3 loop: CASSLTSGGDGAKNIQYF. The CDR3 DNA reads TGCGCCAGCAGCCTGACTAGCGGGGGGGATGGGGCCAAAAACATTCAGTACTTC.

The rearrangement links TRBV4-2 to TRBJ2-3; 11 nucleotides match TRBD2. This CDR3 region has 17 residues. Per the germline V gene, CDR1 is LGHNA and CDR2 is YNFKEQ. The V segment lost 2 bases and the J segment 6 bases; nucleotides outside the gene matches: 10. This chain's CDR3 is CASSQKPGLAAEDTQYF. CDR3 DNA: TGTGCCAGCAGCCAAAAGCCGGGACTAGCGGCAGAGGATACGCAGTATTTT.

The V call is TRBV7-6, the J call TRBJ2-6, with a weak D call TRBD2 (6 bases). Germline CDR1 SGHVS, CDR2 FNYEAQ. The CDR3 spans 16 residues. The V gene lost 1 base and the J gene lost 4 bases, with 11 bases spanning the gap. CDR3: CASSLVGGAGANVLTF. CDR3 nucleotides: TGTGCCAGCAGCTTAGTCGGCGGGGCGGGGGCCAACGTCCTGACTTTC.

V and J are TRBV4-1 and TRBJ2-1; D may be TRBD1 (5 bases). Trimming took off 1 base at V and 6 bases at J, with 16 bases between the two ends. The CDR3 extends over 16 amino acids. Germline-derived CDR1 and CDR2 are MGHRA and YSYEKL. In DNA form, the CDR3 reads TGCGCCAGCAGCCAAGTAAGAGACAGTAGGTTCAATGAGCAGTTCTTC. Translation: CASSQVRDSRFNEQFF.

This sequence joins TRBV5-1 and TRBJ1-2; no firm D call. Germline lookup yields CDR1 SGHRS and CDR2 YFSETQ. Trimming removed 0 bases at V and 8 bases at J, with 8 bases between. CDR3 length equals 12 residues. CDR3: CASSLDVAGYTF. The CDR3 DNA reads as TGCGCCAGCAGCTTGGACGTAGCGGGCTACACCTTC.

This chain uses TRBV5-1 with TRBJ2-1; 8 bases map to TRBD2. CDR1 SGHRS and CDR2 YFSETQ come from the germline V gene. The trim removed 1 base at V and 4 bases at J, leaving 7 bases unmatched. The CDR3 has 16 amino acids. The CDR3 nucleotides read TGCGCCAGCAGCTTGTTAGCCGGGAGGGCGTACAATGAGCAGTTCTTC. This codes for CASSLLAGRAYNEQFF.

The chain couples TRBV29-1 to TRBJ1-1, with 7 bases aligning to TRBD1. V lost 1 base to trimming and J lost 10 bases; unmatched junction nucleotides: 12. Per germline, CDR1 SQVTM and CDR2 ANQGSEA. The CDR3 spans 14 residues. CDR3 amino acids: CSVEVPTGRGVAFF. CDR3 DNA: TGCAGCGTTGAAGTTCCGACAGGGAGAGGTGTAGCTTTCTTT.

The rearrangement uses TRBV7-9 and TRBJ1-5; D remains unclear. Between the trimmed V and J ends, which lost 5 bases and 4 bases, there was a span of 6 bases. CDR3 length equals 12 residues. Germline values: CDR1 SEHNR, CDR2 FQNEAQ (reference sequence). The CDR3 reads CASSPENQPQHF. The CDR3 DNA is TGTGCCAGCAGCCCAGAAAATCAGCCCCAGCATTTT.

CDR3 sequence (DNA): TGTGCCAGCAGCCAAGTCTCGGCTAGCGGGAGGGCCGGGGAGCAGTTCTTC. Protein product: CASSQVSASGRAGEQFF. V gene TRBV4-2 combines with J gene TRBJ2-1, with 12 bases fitting TRBD2. CDR3 size: 17 residues. Germline lookup yields CDR1 LGHNA and CDR2 YNFKEQ. V was clipped by 1 base and J by 10 bases; unmatched bases: 11.

This rearrangement joins TRBV29-1 to TRBJ2-7, with 9 positions matching TRBD1. Germline assignment: CDR1 SQVTM and CDR2 ANQGSEA. J lost 4 bases, V lost 7 bases, and 14 bases had no gene match. The CDR3 has 15 amino acids. CDR3 protein: CSAVSDRGDLYEQYF. As DNA, the CDR3 is TGCAGCGCCGTCTCGGACAGGGGCGACTTATACGAGCAGTACTTC.

V and J are TRBV7-2 and TRBJ2-2; a possible D gene is TRBD1 (6 bases). Trimming stripped 0 bases from V and 2 bases from J, with 10 bases between. This CDR3 has 16 residues. Germline V gene lookup returns CDR1 SGHTA and CDR2 FQGNSA. The CDR3 here is CASSLAGGANTGELFF. CDR3 bases: TGTGCCAGCAGCTTAGCAGGGGGTGCTAACACCGGGGAGCTGTTTTTT.

The chain is built from TRBV7-8 and TRBJ2-7, with 8 bases matching TRBD1. V shed 5 bases, J shed 5 bases, and the junction held 8 bases outside the gene matches. Germline CDR1 and CDR2: SGHVS and FQNEAQ. The CDR3 spans 14 residues. The DNA of the CDR3 is TGTGCCAGCAGCCCACGGACAGGGTCGCACGAGCAGTACTTC. It specifies CASSPRTGSHEQYF.

The genes are TRBV7-9 and TRBJ2-5; 7 positions agree with TRBD1. V gave up 3 bases and J gave up 5 bases; unmatched junction bases: 6. Germline V gene lookup returns CDR1 SEHNR and CDR2 FQNEAQ (reference sequence). The CDR3 is 14 amino acids. The DNA for the CDR3 is TGTGCCAGCAGCTTCAGGGGGATGGGGGAGACCCAGTACTTC. Residues: CASSFRGMGETQYF.

The chain recombines TRBV28 with TRBJ2-3; D not resolved. This CDR3 is built from 13 residues. Germline assignment: CDR1 MDHEN and CDR2 SYDVKM. V lost 6 bases, J lost 4 bases, and 11 bases lay in between. In nucleotides, the CDR3 is TGTGCCAGCAGCCTTTTCGCGGCAGATACGCAGTATTTT. Its protein product is CASSLFAADTQYF.

The chain couples TRBV2 to TRBJ1-2; unclear D gene. Germline loops: CDR1 SNHLY, CDR2 FYNNEI. CDR3 length: 12 amino acids. V was clipped by 5 bases and J by 3 bases, with 7 bases between them. CDR3 residues: CASSSRDYGYTF. DNA of the CDR3: TGTGCCAGCAGTTCCCGGGACTATGGCTACACCTTC.

This rearrangement joins TRBV27 to TRBJ2-3; a weak D match, TRBD2 (6 bases). The CDR3 is made up of 17 amino acids. V lost 4 bases, J lost 4 bases, and 21 bases lay in between. Germline CDR1 MNHEY, CDR2 SMNVEV (reference sequence). DNA of the CDR3: TGTGCCAGCAGTTCGACATCGGGACTTCCCATTTCAGATACGCAGTATTTT. Translation: CASSSTSGLPISDTQYF.

V usage is TRBV13 and J usage is TRBJ2-6, with D perhaps matching TRBD1 (6 bases). The V and J ends lost 5 bases and 0 bases respectively, with 8 bases between them. CDR1 and CDR2 from the germline V gene are PRHDT and FYEKMQ (reference sequence). This CDR3 spans 15 amino acids. CDR3 sequence: CASSPRGSGANVLTF. Here the CDR3 DNA reads TGTGCCAGCAGCCCCAGGGGCTCTGGGGCCAACGTCCTGACTTTC.

The chain joins TRBV7-8 to TRBJ1-1; D not certain. Germline V gives CDR1 SGHVS, CDR2 FQNEAQ. CDR3 length: 13 residues. The V and J ends lost 4 bases and 1 base respectively, with 7 bases between them. The CDR3, as DNA: TGTGCCAGCAGCTCGACATGGAACACTGAAGCTTTCTTT. It translates to CASSSTWNTEAFF.

This chain connects TRBV7-2 to TRBJ2-2; unclear D gene. CDR1 is SGHTA and CDR2 is FQGNSA in the germline V gene. V dropped 2 bases and J dropped 1 base, with 8 bases sitting between them. The CDR3 is 15 amino acids. The CDR3 DNA is TGTGCCAGCAGCTTATTCCAGATGAACACCGGGGAGCTGTTTTTT. Protein product: CASSLFQMNTGELFF.

The rearrangement links TRBV7-8 to TRBJ1-3, with unresolved D. The germline V and J ends were trimmed by 4 bases and 4 bases, with 8 bases remaining between them. The CDR3 is made up of 13 amino acids. The germline V gene has CDR1 SGHVS and CDR2 FQNEAQ. CDR3 in amino acids: CASSSRTGNTIYF. CDR3 in DNA: TGTGCCAGCAGCTCTCGTACAGGAAACACCATATATTTT.